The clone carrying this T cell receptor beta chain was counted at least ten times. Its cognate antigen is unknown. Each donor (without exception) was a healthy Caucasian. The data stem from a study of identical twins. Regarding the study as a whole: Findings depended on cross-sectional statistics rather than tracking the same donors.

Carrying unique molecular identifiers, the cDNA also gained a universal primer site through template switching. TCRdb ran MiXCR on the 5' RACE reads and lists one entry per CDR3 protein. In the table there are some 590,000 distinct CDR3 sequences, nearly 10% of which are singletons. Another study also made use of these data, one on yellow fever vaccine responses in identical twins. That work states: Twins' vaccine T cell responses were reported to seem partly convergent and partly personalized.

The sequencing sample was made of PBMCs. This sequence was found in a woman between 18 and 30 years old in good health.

CDR3 in amino acids: CASSRQGSLTYAEAFF. CDR3 nucleotide sequence: TGTGCCAGCAGTCGACAGGGTAGTCTAACGTACGCTGAAGCTTTCTTT. This sequence joins TRBV7-2 and TRBJ1-1; TRBD1 agrees at 7 bases. CDR1 SGHTA and CDR2 FQGNSA come from the germline V gene. The CDR3 is 16 residues long. Unmatched junction bases numbered 16, after V lost 6 bases and J lost 6 bases.